These 28 T cell receptor beta chains were all obtained from the same sample, sequenced in a study of persistence of HIV-infected CD4 T cells. No antigen is known for these receptors. This was the immunoSEQ version 4 assay in survey mode. Method: immunoSEQ multiplex PCR; TCRdb's copy keeps in-frame clones and lacks some. The sample lists more than 15,000 clones, about four fifths occurring once. Lysates of CMV-infected fibroblasts at 10 ug/mL stimulated these cells. Sorting of responding CD4+ T cells relied on upregulated CD40 ligand together with CD69. The source material was CD4+ T cells sorted from PBMCs after 18-hour stimulation, sampled from a patient who received antiretroviral therapy. The receptor set was obtained from an adult man with HIV who was CMV-seropositive.

The CDR3 loop reads CASSRDGLSGNTIYF. In DNA, the CDR3 is TGTGCCAGCTCCCGGGACGGCCTCTCTGGAAACACCATATATTTT. The V call is TRBV18, the J call TRBJ1-3; D is possibly TRBD1 (5 bases). The CDR3 has 15 residues. Germline CDR1 and CDR2: KGHSH and LQKENI. Trimming stripped 6 bases from V and 0 bases from J, with 12 bases between.

The chain is built from TRBV12-3 or TRBV12-4 and TRBJ1-6; D unresolved. Trimming left V 7 bases short and J 8 bases short, with 12 bases between. The CDR3 sequence is 13 residues long. CDR3 nucleotide sequence: TGTGCCAGCACCATGACGGAACATTCACCCCTCCACTTT. Translation gives CASTMTEHSPLHF.

V and J are TRBV6-6 and TRBJ2-3, with 8 positions matching TRBD1. Germline assignment: CDR1 MNHNY and CDR2 SVGAGI (reference sequence). Trimming cost V 7 bases and J 4 bases; bases outside gene matches: 10. CDR3 length: 15 residues. Written as DNA, the CDR3 is TGTGCCAGCACCAAAGGACAGGGTGTCCCAGATACGCAGTATTTT. It translates to CASTKGQGVPDTQYF.

The rearrangement uses TRBV6-1 and TRBJ2-3, with TRBD2 identical over 10 bases. The germline CDR1 and CDR2 sequences are MNHNS and SASEGT. Trimming cost V 5 bases and J 5 bases; bases outside gene matches: 7. The CDR3 is 15 amino acids. The CDR3 region has the DNA TGTGCCAGCAGTTTCCGGACTAGCGGCATAGATACGCAGTATTTT. Amino acids: CASSFRTSGIDTQYF.

This chain connects TRBV18 to TRBJ2-7; 7 bases agree with TRBD2. J was trimmed by 6 bases and V by 0 bases; bases with no gene match: 8. The CDR3 contains 15 residues. Germline V lookup: CDR1 KGHSH, CDR2 LQKENI. CDR3 in amino acids: CASSPPSGGLGEQYF. CDR3 nucleotides: TGTGCCAGCTCACCACCGAGTGGCGGACTAGGCGAGCAGTACTTC.

The chain uses TRBV27 and TRBJ2-3, with 9 bases identical to TRBD2. The CDR3 spans 13 residues. Germline-derived CDR1 and CDR2 are MNHEY and SMNVEV (reference sequence). Trimming removed 2 bases from V and 6 bases from J; junction bases left unmatched: 0. For the CDR3, the DNA is TGTGCCAGCAGTTTAGGGACTAGCGATACGCAGTATTTT. This gives the protein CASSLGTSDTQYF.

V gene TRBV18 combines with J gene TRBJ1-4; TRBD1 matches 8 bases. The V gene end was trimmed by 6 bases and the J gene end by 1 base; junction bases not matched to a gene: 7. The CDR3 has 16 residues. CDR1 is KGHSH and CDR2 is LQKENI in the germline V gene. The CDR3 reads CASSQDRAGTNEKLFF. The CDR3 coding sequence is TGTGCCAGCTCCCAGGACAGGGCGGGAACTAATGAAAAACTGTTTTTT. The complete variable domain, with remaining parts taken from reference TRBV18 and TRBJ1-4, reads NAGVMQNPRHLVRRRGQEARLRCSPMKGHSHVYWYRQLPEEGLKFMVYLQKENIIDESGMPKERFSAEFPKEGPSILRIQQVVRGDSAAYFCASSQDRAGTNEKLFFGSGTQLSVL.

The genes are TRBV9 and TRBJ1-4; perhaps TRBD1 as D (6 bases). With 0 bases removed from V and 6 bases from J, the gap between germline ends came to 15 bases. CDR3 length equals 16 residues. Per germline, CDR1 SGDLS and CDR2 YYNGEE. CDR3 sequence: CASSVDWGRRDEKLFF. CDR3 nucleotide sequence: TGTGCCAGCAGCGTAGACTGGGGGCGCAGGGATGAAAAACTGTTTTTT. Complete variable domain (other parts from reference TRBV9 and TRBJ1-4): DSGVTQTPKHLITATGQRVTLRCSPRSGDLSVYWYQQSLDQGLQFLIQYYNGEERAKGNILERFSAQQFPDLHSELNLSSLELGDSALYFCASSVDWGRRDEKLFFGSGTQLSVL.

This clone has only a few counts. V gene TRBV6-2 or TRBV6-3 combines with J gene TRBJ1-5; TRBD1 aligns across 9 bases. The CDR3 contains 18 residues. Germline V gene sequence: CDR1 MNHEY, CDR2 SVGEGT. The trim removed 0 bases at V and 0 bases at J, leaving 6 bases unmatched. CDR3: CASSYSKQGALSNQPQHF. In DNA, the CDR3 is TGTGCCAGCAGTTACTCGAAACAGGGGGCGCTTAGCAATCAGCCCCAGCATTTT.

In the case of this clone: This sample includes further DNA sequences coding for the same CDR3. This chain uses TRBV9 with TRBJ2-6; the match to TRBD1 covers 7 bases. Per the germline V gene, CDR1 is SGDLS and CDR2 is YYNGEE. This CDR3 contains 15 residues. Trimming cost V 3 bases and J 1 base; bases outside gene matches: 1. The CDR3 sequence is CASSAQGSGANVLTF. DNA for the CDR3: TGTGCCAGCAGCGCACAGGGGTCTGGGGCCAACGTCCTGACTTTC.

As for this clone: This CDR3 is also generated by other DNA sequences in the sample. The V gene is TRBV6-6, the J gene TRBJ2-6; 7 positions match TRBD2. V shed 6 bases and J 3 bases; nucleotides not matched to a gene: 5. CDR1 and CDR2 from the germline V gene are MNHNY and SVGAGI (reference sequence). This CDR3 has 15 amino acids. CDR3 in amino acids: CASRGGRGGANVLTF. As DNA, the CDR3 is TGTGCCAGCAGGGGAGGGAGAGGTGGGGCCAACGTCCTGACTTTC.

The rearrangement joins TRBV28 to TRBJ1-5; D may be TRBD1 (5 bases). CDR3 length: 14 residues. Trimming stripped 6 bases from V and 9 bases from J, with 18 bases between. From germline, CDR1 is MDHEN and CDR2 SYDVKM. CDR3 protein: CASSPPGAKGPQHF. In DNA form, the CDR3 reads TGTGCCAGCAGCCCCCCCGGGGCGAAGGGGCCCCAGCATTTT.

The chain couples TRBV27 to TRBJ1-2; 8 nucleotides line up with TRBD1. V dropped 6 bases and J dropped 8; count of bases not matched to a gene: 8. The CDR3 is 13 amino acids. Germline V gives CDR1 MNHEY, CDR2 SMNVEV (reference sequence). The CDR3 loop is CASSAQGAKGYTF. CDR3 in DNA: TGTGCCAGCAGCGCTCAGGGGGCTAAAGGCTACACCTTC.

The CDR3, as DNA: TGTGCCAGCAGCGGCGGGACACTCCGAACTAATGAAAAACTGTTTTTT. It encodes CASSGGTLRTNEKLFF. The chain links TRBV5-5 to TRBJ1-4, with D possibly matching TRBD1 (6 bases). With 4 bases removed from V and 1 base from J, the gap between germline ends came to 14 bases. Germline lookup yields CDR1 SGHKS and CDR2 YYEKEE (reference sequence). CDR3 length: 16 amino acids.

The chain carries TRBV13 and TRBJ2-4, with D perhaps TRBD1 (6 bases). Germline V gene data show CDR1 as PRHDT and CDR2 as FYEKMQ (reference sequence). V was trimmed by 2 bases and J by 1 base, leaving 6 bases between them. This CDR3 region has 14 residues. In nucleotides, the CDR3 is TGTGCCAGCAGCTTACAGGGGGCCAAAAACATTCAGTACTTC. Its protein product is CASSLQGAKNIQYF.

This chain uses TRBV7-2 with TRBJ2-3; D might be TRBD1 (6 bases). The V end was cut by 6 bases, the J end by 0 bases, with 13 bases between. From germline, CDR1 is SGHTA and CDR2 FQGNSA. CDR3 length: 15 amino acids. The CDR3 DNA follows: TGTGCCAGCAGTTACCAGGGGTCCAGCACAGATACGCAGTATTTT. Amino acids: CASSYQGSSTDTQYF.

This rearrangement joins TRBV5-1 to TRBJ1-4; D gene uncertain. In germline, CDR1 is SGHRS, CDR2 YFSETQ. The length of the CDR3 is 14 residues. The germline V and J ends were trimmed by 0 bases and 2 bases, with 5 bases remaining between them. Written as DNA, the CDR3 is TGCGCCAGCAGCTTGGATAGCACTAATGAAAAACTGTTTTTT. Its protein is CASSLDSTNEKLFF. Together with reference TRBV5-1 and TRBJ1-4, the CDR3 gives the full variable domain: KAGVTQTPRYLIKTRGQQVTLSCSPISGHRSVSWYQQTPGQGLQFLFEYFSETQRNKGNFPGRFSGRQFSNSRSEMNVSTLELGDSALYLCASSLDSTNEKLFFGSGTQLSVL.

This clone is deemed large. This rearrangement joins TRBV27 to TRBJ2-7; 7 bases match TRBD1. The CDR3 totals 16 residues. V trimming: 5 bases; J trimming: 3 bases; junction bases outside the gene matches: 13. Germline loops: CDR1 MNHEY, CDR2 SMNVEV (reference sequence). The CDR3 nucleotides are TGTGCCAGCAGTCCGAACCGGGACAGCTTTATCTACGAGCAGTACTTC. Its protein product is CASSPNRDSFIYEQYF.

The gene calls are TRBV3-1 (or the pseudogene TRBV3-2) and TRBJ1-2; D is perhaps TRBD1 (5 bases). This CDR3 contains 13 residues. V lost 6 bases and J 3 bases, leaving 11 bases between the germline ends. Germline-derived CDR1 and CDR2 are LGHDT and YNNKEL (reference sequence). For the CDR3, the DNA is TGTGCCAGCAGGCCTACAGGACACTATGGCTACACCTTC. It is translated as CASRPTGHYGYTF.

The chain recombines TRBV18 with TRBJ2-2; 9 bases fit TRBD1. In germline, CDR1 is KGHSH, CDR2 LQKENI. This CDR3 comprises 15 residues. V gave up 6 bases and J gave up 4 bases; unmatched junction bases: 6. CDR3 loop: CASSQDRGRTGELFF. The CDR3 DNA follows: TGTGCCAGCTCCCAGGACAGGGGTCGCACCGGGGAGCTGTTTTTT.

This clone was recorded only once. J is TRBJ2-7 and V is TRBV7-9; D call uncertain. Between the trimmed V and J ends, which lost 1 base and 6 bases, there was a span of 10 bases. The CDR3 covers 13 residues. Germline CDR1 is SEHNR and CDR2 is FQNEAQ (reference sequence). DNA for the CDR3: TGTGCCAGCAGCTTAGAGCCCCGATCCGAGCAGTACTTC. Amino acids: CASSLEPRSEQYF.

This chain links TRBV24-1 with TRBJ1-1; TRBD1 matches 8 bases. The V segment lost 12 bases and the J segment 3 bases; nucleotides outside the gene matches: 8. The germline V gene encodes CDR1 KGHDR and CDR2 SFDVKD. This CDR3 is 13 amino acids long. The CDR3 DNA sequence: TGTGCCGCCAACAGGGGGGGGGACACTGAAGCTTTCTTT. Amino acids: CAANRGGDTEAFF.

The V gene is TRBV5-1, the J gene TRBJ2-2; D gene uncertain. The CDR3 is made up of 15 amino acids. Trimming left V 1 base short and J 5 bases short, with 12 bases between. CDR1 and CDR2 (germline): SGHRS, YFSETQ. This CDR3 is CASSLLRSKTGELFF. The CDR3 DNA is TGCGCCAGCAGCTTGTTACGGAGTAAGACCGGGGAGCTGTTTTTT.

The rearrangement links TRBV15 to TRBJ1-3; D is undetermined. Germline V gives CDR1 LNHNV, CDR2 YYDKDF (reference sequence). This CDR3 is 16 amino acids long. V lost 0 bases and J 4 bases, leaving 13 bases between the germline ends. CDR3 in amino acids: CATSRDTKAGGNTIYF. Here the CDR3 DNA reads TGTGCCACCAGCAGAGATACGAAGGCCGGAGGAAACACCATATATTTT.

V usage is TRBV10-2 and J usage is TRBJ1-2; D is uncertain. The V end lost 3 bases, the J end lost 3 bases, and 5 bases lay between the germline ends. Looked up from germline, CDR1 is WSHSY and CDR2 is SAAADI. The CDR3 length is 12 residues. CDR3 bases: TGCGCCAGCAGTGATACGGACTATGGCTACACCTTC. Encoded protein: CASSDTDYGYTF.

The rearrangement joins TRBV6-6 to TRBJ1-5; D remains unclear. The V end was cut by 2 bases, the J end by 2 bases, with 10 bases between. Germline CDR1 MNHNY, CDR2 SVGAGI (reference sequence). The CDR3 has 15 residues. The CDR3: CASSYGPRGNQPQHF. The CDR3 DNA is TGTGCCAGCAGTTACGGGCCGAGGGGCAATCAGCCCCAGCATTTT.

The chain uses TRBV28 and TRBJ1-6; 7 nucleotides align to TRBD1. This CDR3 has 16 residues. With V trimmed by 3 bases and J by 6 bases, 8 bases remained unmatched. CDR1 is MDHEN and CDR2 is SYDVKM in the germline V gene. The CDR3 bases are TGTGCCAGCAGTTTCATTCGACAGGGTCCTAATTCACCCCTCCACTTT. This codes for CASSFIRQGPNSPLHF.

This chain uses TRBV7-8 with TRBJ2-3; D possibly uses TRBD1 or TRBD2 (5 bases each). Trimming removed 2 bases at V and 6 bases at J, with 12 bases between. Germline values: CDR1 SGHVS, CDR2 FQNEAQ. There are 14 residues in the CDR3. CDR3: CASSLNRGRDTQYF. CDR3 bases: TGTGCCAGCAGCTTAAACCGGGGACGCGATACGCAGTATTTT.